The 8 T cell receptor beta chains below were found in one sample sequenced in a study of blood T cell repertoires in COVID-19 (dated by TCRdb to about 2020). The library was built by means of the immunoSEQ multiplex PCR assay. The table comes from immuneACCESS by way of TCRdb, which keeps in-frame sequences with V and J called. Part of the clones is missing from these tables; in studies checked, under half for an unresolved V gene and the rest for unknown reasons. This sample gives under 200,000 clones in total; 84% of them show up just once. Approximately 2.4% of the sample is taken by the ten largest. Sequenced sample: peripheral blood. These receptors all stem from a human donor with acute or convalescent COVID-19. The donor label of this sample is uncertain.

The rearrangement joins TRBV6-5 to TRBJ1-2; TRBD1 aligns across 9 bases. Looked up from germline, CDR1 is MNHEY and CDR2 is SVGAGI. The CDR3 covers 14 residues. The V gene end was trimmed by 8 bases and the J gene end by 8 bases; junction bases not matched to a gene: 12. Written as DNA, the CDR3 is TGTGCCAGCCGAGGGACAGGGCAAAGTTCAGGCTACACCTTC. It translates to CASRGTGQSSGYTF.

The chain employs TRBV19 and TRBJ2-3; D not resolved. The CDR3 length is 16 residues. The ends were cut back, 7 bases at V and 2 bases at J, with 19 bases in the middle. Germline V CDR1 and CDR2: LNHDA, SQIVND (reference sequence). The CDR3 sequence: CASTPSLASYTDTQYF. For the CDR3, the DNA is TGTGCCAGTACCCCCTCCTTGGCTTCGTACACAGATACGCAGTATTTT.

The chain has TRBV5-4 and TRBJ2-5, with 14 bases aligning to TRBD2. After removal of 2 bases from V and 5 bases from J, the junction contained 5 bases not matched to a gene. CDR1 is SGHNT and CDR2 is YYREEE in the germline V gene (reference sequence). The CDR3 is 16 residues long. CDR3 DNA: TGTGCCAGCAGCTTCGGACTAGCGGGGGGTGTGGAGACCCAGTACTTC. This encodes CASSFGLAGGVETQYF.

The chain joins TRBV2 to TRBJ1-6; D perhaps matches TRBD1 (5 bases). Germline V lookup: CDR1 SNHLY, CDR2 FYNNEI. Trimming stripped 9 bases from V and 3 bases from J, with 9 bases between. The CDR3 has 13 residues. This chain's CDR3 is CASRDSYNSPLHF. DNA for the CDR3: TGTGCCAGTCGAGACAGCTATAATTCACCCCTCCACTTT. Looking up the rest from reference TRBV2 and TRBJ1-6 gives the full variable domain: EPEVTQTPSHQVTQMGQEVILRCVPISNHLYFYWYRQILGQKVEFLVSFYNNEISEKSEIFDDQFSVERPDGSNFTLKIRSTKLEDSAMYFCASRDSYNSPLHFGNGTRLTVT.

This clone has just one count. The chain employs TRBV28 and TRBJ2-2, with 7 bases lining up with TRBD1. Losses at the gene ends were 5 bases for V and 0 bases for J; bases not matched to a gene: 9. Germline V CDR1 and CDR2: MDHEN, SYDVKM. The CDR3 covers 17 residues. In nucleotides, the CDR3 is TGTGCCAGCAGTACTTCACAGGGGTTCTCGAACACCGGGGAGCTGTTTTTT. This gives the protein CASSTSQGFSNTGELFF.

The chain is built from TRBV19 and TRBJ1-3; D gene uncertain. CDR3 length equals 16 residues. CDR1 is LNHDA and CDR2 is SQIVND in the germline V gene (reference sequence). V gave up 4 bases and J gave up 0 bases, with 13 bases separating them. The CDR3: CASSREDPSSGNTIYF. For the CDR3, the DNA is TGTGCCAGTAGTAGGGAGGACCCGAGCTCTGGAAACACCATATATTTT.

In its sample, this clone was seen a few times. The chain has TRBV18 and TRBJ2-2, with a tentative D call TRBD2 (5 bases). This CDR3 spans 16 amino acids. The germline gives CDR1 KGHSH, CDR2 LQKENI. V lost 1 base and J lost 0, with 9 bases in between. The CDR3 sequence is CASSPQRRTNTGELFF. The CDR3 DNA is TGTGCCAGCTCACCACAAAGGAGGACGAACACCGGGGAGCTGTTTTTT.

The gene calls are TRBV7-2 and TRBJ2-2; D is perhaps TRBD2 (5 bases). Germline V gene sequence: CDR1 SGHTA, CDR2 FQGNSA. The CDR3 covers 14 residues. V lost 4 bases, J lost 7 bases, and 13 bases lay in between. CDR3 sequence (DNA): TGTGCCAGCAGCTCTCCAGCGGAGCTCGGGGAGCTGTTTTTT. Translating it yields CASSSPAELGELFF.